This T cell receptor beta chain emerged from a study of human T cells and chemical hapten exposure. Study at large: The study sensitized with 2% DPC on a roughly 2 cm by roughly 2 cm patch of upper inner arm skin.

Separate cDNA molecules received unique molecular identifiers, which the library attached to them. One entry per CDR3 protein, called by TCRdb with MiXCR from the RACE reads. The table shows about 140,000 distinct CDR3 sequences, with approximately 12% occurring only once. Overall study findings and caveats: With patch test score, the counts of PT1 expanded TCRs showed a positive correlation.

This clonotype occurred a few times. Its antigen is as yet unknown. The CDR3 loop spans 17 amino acids. Germline loops: CDR1 MNHNY, CDR2 SVGAGI (reference sequence). Unmatched junction bases numbered 10, after V lost 5 bases and J lost 7 bases. Time point described: patch test 2, 6 weeks after DPC sensitization. The sample's treatment: therapeutic diphenylcyclopropenone sensitization with weekly scalp DPC. The source of this sequence is a woman between 50 and 59 years old with alopecia areata. Some clones in this sample may be carry-over from other donors' samples. The V and J genes are TRBV6-6 and TRBJ2-2, with 13 bases identical to TRBD2. Here the sequenced sample was whole blood, taken in connection with sensitization to the hapten diphenylcyclopropenone (DPC). Here the CDR3 DNA reads TGTGCCAGCAGTACCCATGGGACTAGCGGGAAGGGCGGGGAGCTGTTTTTT. Protein product: CASSTHGTSGKGGELFF.